This TCR beta chain was observed in a study of blood T cell repertoires in COVID-19. About the study: T cells, B-cell-depleted T cells, or PBMCs supplied cDNA or gDNA.

Original methodology: Estimates of nucleated cell counts were drawn from the amplification of reference gene primers. Using immunoSEQ multiplex PCR, the repertoire was profiled, and TCRdb retains in-frame clones only, with some absent. V and J calls and clone size are copied from that table; D and trimming were computed from the DNA. The sample lists 200,000 to 250,000 clones, 84% seen once, with approximately 2% in the top ten. Everyone who took part was roughly 18 to 89 years old, and they came from roughly 25 US areas. Participants were placed into cohorts based on the clinical history they reported. In germline, CDR1 is LNHDA, CDR2 SQIVND (reference sequence). This CDR3 is built from 14 residues. The V end was cut by 7 bases, the J end by 0 bases, with 13 bases between.

The sequence derives from a man between 60 and 70 years old who had recovered from COVID-19. The chain is built from TRBV19 and TRBJ2-7; D is uncertain. The specimen sequenced was PBMCs or T cells enriched from blood (not recorded which). CDR3 region: CASTNRTASYEQYF. CDR3 DNA sequence: TGTGCCAGTACGAATCGTACAGCCTCCTACGAGCAGTACTTC.